A single sample gave rise to the 23 T cell receptor beta chains below, sequenced in a study of human T cells and chemical hapten exposure (dated by TCRdb to the early 2020s). The time point label here, explained by the study, means: healthy volunteer bleed at 2 weeks. Total RNA was extracted from unfractionated whole blood collected in Tempus Blood RNA tubes. The protocol used for the library was RACE. The data were produced on a NextSeq 500. TCRdb ran its own pipeline on the public reads, namely fastp trimming at Q25 and MiXCR clone calling, and kept in-frame beta chains. When rows share a CDR3 protein, they turn into one entry using the most common DNA and genes. Present in this sample are 85,000 to 95,000 distinct CDR3 sequences, approximately 8.2% of which were seen just once. The top ten clonotypes cover about 3% of the sample. Source material: whole blood. The receptors here all came from a female donor in good health. Some clones in this sample may be carry-over from other donors' samples.

This clonotype was detected ten times or more. The chain recombines TRBV2 with TRBJ1-5; D ambiguous. Germline CDR1 reads SNHLY; CDR2 reads FYNNEI. The CDR3 totals 14 residues. V was clipped by 1 base and J by 0 bases, with 4 bases between them. CDR3 DNA sequence: TGTGCCAGCAGTGAAGGGAATAGCAATCAGCCCCAGCATTTT. It specifies CASSEGNSNQPQHF.

This clonotype was found many times. This chain uses TRBV6-6 with TRBJ2-7; the D is unclear. CDR1 and CDR2 from the germline V gene are MNHNY and SVGAGI (reference sequence). The CDR3 has 12 amino acids. V was clipped by 7 bases and J by 4 bases, with 11 bases between them. The CDR3 is CASKGPQYEQYF. CDR3 DNA: TGTGCCAGCAAGGGCCCCCAGTACGAGCAGTACTTC.

The V and J genes are TRBV2 and TRBJ2-5; D is unclear. The CDR3 sequence is 11 residues long. Germline CDR1 reads SNHLY; CDR2 reads FYNNEI. V lost 3 bases and J lost 3, with 2 bases in between. DNA of the CDR3: TGTGCCAGCAGTGAGGAAGAGACCCAGTACTTC. Residues: CASSEEETQYF.

This clonotype has ten or more counts. This CDR3 reads CASSQGVLVTDTQYF. The DNA of the CDR3 is TGTGCCAGCAGCCAAGGTGTACTGGTGACAGATACGCAGTATTTT. The rearrangement joins TRBV3-1 to TRBJ2-3, with no clear D. Germline lookup yields CDR1 LGHDT and CDR2 YNNKEL (reference sequence). Trimming removed 1 base from V and 3 bases from J, with 11 bases in between. The CDR3 is made up of 15 amino acids.

This clonotype has just a few counts. V gene TRBV2 combines with J gene TRBJ1-5, with TRBD1 as a possible D gene (5 bases). Germline-derived CDR1 and CDR2 are SNHLY and FYNNEI. The V end was cut by 4 bases, the J end by 1 base, with 11 bases between. The CDR3 contains 15 residues. CDR3 coding DNA: TGTGCCAGCAGTGTGGTGGGGACCAGCAATCAGCCCCAGCATTTT. Its translation is CASSVVGTSNQPQHF. The complete variable domain, with remaining parts taken from reference TRBV2 and TRBJ1-5, reads EPEVTQTPSHQVTQMGQEVILRCVPISNHLYFYWYRQILGQKVEFLVSFYNNEISEKSEIFDDQFSVERPDGSNFTLKIRSTKLEDSAMYFCASSVVGTSNQPQHFGDGTRLSIL.

Ten or more counts support this clonotype. The chain is built from TRBV20-1 and TRBJ2-2; the D gene could be TRBD1 or TRBD2 (5 bases each). Germline CDR1 is DFQATT and CDR2 is SNEGSKA (reference sequence). The CDR3 has 14 amino acids. The V end was cut by 1 base, the J end by 4 bases, with 10 bases between. The CDR3 here is CSARGGVGTGELFF. In DNA form, the CDR3 reads TGCAGTGCTAGAGGAGGGGTGGGCACCGGGGAGCTGTTTTTT.

This clonotype was recorded at least ten times. The chain employs TRBV19 and TRBJ2-2; TRBD1 matches 8 bases. The CDR3 sequence is 17 residues long. Germline CDR1 reads LNHDA; CDR2 reads SQIVND (reference sequence). With 5 bases clipped from V and 6 bases from J, the junction kept 14 bases outside the gene matches. This CDR3 is CASSPPLDRGVPGELFF. The CDR3 DNA is TGTGCCAGTAGTCCCCCCTTAGACAGGGGAGTACCCGGGGAGCTGTTTTTT. Supplemented by reference TRBV19 and TRBJ2-2, the full variable domain reads DGGITQSPKYLFRKEGQNVTLSCEQNLNHDAMYWYRQDPGQGLRLIYYSQIVNDFQKGDIAEGYSVSREKKESFPLTVTSAQKNPTAFYLCASSPPLDRGVPGELFFGEGSRLTVL.

J is TRBJ2-3 and V is TRBV7-2, with D possibly called TRBD1 or TRBD2 (6 bases each). The V and J ends lost 2 bases and 0 bases respectively, with 15 bases between them. The CDR3 loop spans 17 amino acids. Germline V gene data show CDR1 as SGHTA and CDR2 as FQGNSA. CDR3 region: CASSLRGRRLSTDTQYF. CDR3 nucleotide sequence: TGTGCCAGCAGCTTAAGGGGGAGGAGACTGAGCACAGATACGCAGTATTTT.

This clonotype was found many times. As DNA, the CDR3 is TGTGCCAGCAGTTTACAAGAGAACACTGAAGCTTTCTTT. It specifies CASSLQENTEAFF. The chain combines TRBV12-3 or TRBV12-4 with TRBJ1-1; no clear D. The CDR3 sequence is 13 residues long. V lost 2 bases and J 1 base, leaving 5 bases between the germline ends.

The chain has TRBV12-3 or TRBV12-4 and TRBJ2-5; D unclear. This CDR3 has 14 residues. V dropped 7 bases and J dropped 3 bases, with 15 bases sitting between them. CDR3 sequence reads: CASTDARSKETQYF. The CDR3 DNA follows: TGTGCCAGCACCGATGCACGGAGCAAAGAGACCCAGTACTTC.

The chain recombines TRBV29-1 with TRBJ1-1; 8 bases line up with TRBD1. Looked up from germline, CDR1 is SQVTM and CDR2 is ANQGSEA. The CDR3 extends over 13 amino acids. The V gene end was trimmed by 6 bases and the J gene end by 8 bases; junction bases not matched to a gene: 11. CDR3 DNA: TGCAGCGTGCGAACCCGGACAGGGAACGAAGCTTTCTTT. The encoded protein is CSVRTRTGNEAFF.

This clonotype was counted at least ten times. The rearrangement uses TRBV5-5 and TRBJ2-7, with D tentatively TRBD1 or TRBD2 (5 bases each). This CDR3 has 14 residues. From germline, CDR1 is SGHKS and CDR2 YYEKEE (reference sequence). With 3 bases removed from V and 3 bases from J, the gap between germline ends came to 13 bases. CDR3 region: CASSSGTPVYEQYF. The CDR3 DNA reads TGTGCCAGCAGCTCCGGGACGCCAGTCTACGAGCAGTACTTC.

This clonotype has at least ten counts. CDR3 sequence reads: CASTLGGAQETQYF. The CDR3 DNA reads TGTGCCAGCACCCTAGGAGGGGCCCAAGAGACCCAGTACTTC. The chain recombines TRBV28 with TRBJ2-5, with TRBD2 as a possible D gene (6 bases). The ends were cut back, 7 bases at V and 1 base at J, with 13 bases in the middle. Germline assignment: CDR1 MDHEN and CDR2 SYDVKM. The CDR3 is 14 amino acids. The full variable domain, with the rest looked up from reference TRBV28 and TRBJ2-5, is DVKVTQSSRYLVKRTGEKVFLECVQDMDHENMFWYRQDPGLGLRLIYFSYDVKMKEKGDIPEGYSVSREKKERFSLILESASTNQTSMYLCASTLGGAQETQYFGPGTRLLVL.

In its sample, this clonotype was seen many times. The J gene is TRBJ2-2, the V gene TRBV20-1; no firm D call. There are 12 residues in the CDR3. Germline CDR1 and CDR2: DFQATT and SNEGSKA (reference sequence). V dropped 3 bases and J dropped 5 bases, with 7 bases sitting between them. The CDR3 reads CSASPRTGELFF. The CDR3 nucleotides are TGCAGTGCTAGTCCAAGGACCGGGGAGCTGTTTTTT.

This clonotype was detected many times. This chain connects TRBV9 to TRBJ2-3, with D hard to call. CDR1 is SGDLS, CDR2 YYNGEE, per germline. Trimming pared 0 bases from V and 1 base from J, leaving 6 bases between. The CDR3 totals 14 residues. In DNA, the CDR3 is TGTGCCAGCAGCGTAGCGACCGGCACAGATACGCAGTATTTT. Its translation is CASSVATGTDTQYF.

This clonotype was seen only a few times. The V call is TRBV6-5, the J call TRBJ2-1; D may be TRBD1 (6 bases). Trimming shortened V by 7 bases and J by 1 base, and 14 bases separated the two germline ends. The CDR3 contains 15 residues. Germline V gene data show CDR1 as MNHEY and CDR2 as SVGAGI. In DNA, the CDR3 is TGTGCCAGCAAAAGAACAGGGAGTTCCTACAATGAGCAGTTCTTC. Translating it yields CASKRTGSSYNEQFF.

This chain uses TRBV5-5 with TRBJ2-2; D gene uncertain. Germline V gene sequence: CDR1 SGHKS, CDR2 YYEKEE (reference sequence). The CDR3 has 14 amino acids. Trimming cost V 4 bases and J 6 bases, with 13 bases left between them. This chain's CDR3 is CASSPDWGPGELFF. In DNA, the CDR3 is TGTGCCAGCAGCCCGGATTGGGGTCCCGGGGAGCTGTTTTTT.

The V and J genes are TRBV29-1 and TRBJ1-5; TRBD1 matches 8 bases. J gave up 5 bases and V 4 bases, and 4 bases lay outside the gene matches. Germline CDR1 SQVTM, CDR2 ANQGSEA. The CDR3 has 13 amino acids. The CDR3 loop is CSVATGADQPQHF. CDR3 DNA: TGCAGCGTTGCGACAGGGGCTGATCAGCCCCAGCATTTT.

Regarding this clonotype: This clone may be a read error of a much larger clone one base away. The J gene is TRBJ2-1, the V gene TRBV15; TRBD2 matches 7 bases. The CDR3 extends over 16 amino acids. The V gene's germline CDR1 is LNHNV and CDR2 YYDKDF (reference sequence). The CDR3 DNA reads as TGTGCCATCAGCAGAGATGGTAACGGGAGGAGAAATGAGCAGTTCTTC. Amino acids: CAISRDGNGRRNEQFF.

This clonotype was observed many times. The chain has TRBV6-1 and TRBJ2-7; no definite D call. The CDR3 sequence is 13 residues long. From germline, CDR1 is MNHNS and CDR2 SASEGT. V was clipped by 2 bases and J by 3 bases, with 8 bases between them. The CDR3 loop is CASSETWVYEQYF. For the CDR3, the DNA is TGTGCCAGCAGTGAAACGTGGGTCTACGAGCAGTACTTC.

This clonotype was detected only a few times. V usage is TRBV7-3 and J usage is TRBJ2-1; D uncertain. Deletions cut 5 bases from V and 0 bases from J, with 8 bases between. CDR3 length: 14 residues. Germline CDR1 SGHTA, CDR2 FQGTGA. In DNA form, the CDR3 reads TGTGCCAGCAGCCCTGATACCTCCTACAATGAGCAGTTCTTC. Amino acids: CASSPDTSYNEQFF.

By share, this clonotype counts as medium-sized. The chain carries TRBV6-2 or TRBV6-3 and TRBJ2-1; 13 bases match TRBD2. Germline V gene sequence: CDR1 MNHEY, CDR2 SVGEGT. V lost 5 bases and J lost 7; bases outside the gene matches: 11. This CDR3 comprises 17 residues. The CDR3 DNA follows: TGTGCCAGCAGTCTCTTACGGACTAGCGGGAGTCCGAATGAGCAGTTCTTC. This gives the protein CASSLLRTSGSPNEQFF.

This clonotype was seen at least ten times. The rearrangement joins TRBV20-1 to TRBJ1-1; the D is unclear. The V and J ends lost 4 bases and 1 base respectively, with 4 bases between them. This CDR3 has 11 amino acids. Germline-derived CDR1 and CDR2 are DFQATT and SNEGSKA (reference sequence). Written as DNA, the CDR3 is TGCAGTGCTACCAGGAACACTGAAGCTTTCTTT. It codes for CSATRNTEAFF.